This T cell receptor (beta chain) originates from a study of Ad26.COV2.S vaccination and SARS-CoV-2 variants. Regarding treatment: around 19 received Ad26.COV2.S at low or high dose, single or two shots; about 5 received placebo; per-sample allocation not given. Day 63 after the first vaccine or placebo injection was the time point for sampling. Generated by immunoSEQ multiplex PCR, the TCRdb table keeps only in-frame clones and is missing some. The sample lists roughly 300,000 clones, roughly 90% occurring once. This clone was detected once. The sequence came from a person between 18 and 65 years old who received the Ad26.COV2.S COVID-19 vaccine or a placebo. Material: peripheral blood, obtained in a trial of Ad26.COV2.S vaccine versus placebo.

CDR3: CASSFSGRTTDTQYF. For the CDR3, the DNA is TGTGCCAGCAGTTTTAGCGGGAGGACCACAGATACGCAGTATTTT. The chain recombines TRBV7-3 with TRBJ2-3; TRBD2 matches at 10 bases. The CDR3 has 15 amino acids. Germline CDR1 SGHTA, CDR2 FQGTGA. With 6 bases clipped from V and 2 bases from J, the junction kept 5 bases outside the gene matches. Full variable domain (missing parts from reference TRBV7-3 and TRBJ2-3): GAGVSQTPSNKVTEKGKYVELRCDPISGHTALYWYRQSLGQGPEFLIYFQGTGAADDSGLPNDRFFAVRPEGSVSTLKIQRTERGDSAVYLCASSFSGRTTDTQYFGPGTRLTVL.